Listed here is a single T cell receptor beta chain. Its matching antigen is unknown. The junction differs from germline at one of its ends, possibly a read error. This sample was taken from a study of cytomegalovirus exposure and HLA in healthy donors. Across the study: From HLA-typed donors, an early data release held some 80 million unique TCRs. Findings and limits, study-wide: Researchers reported in a later analysis that common viral pathogens appeared linked to several top clusters.

The CDR3 sequence is 15 residues long. CDR1 SSHAT and CDR2 FNYEAQ come from the germline V gene (reference sequence). PCR involved 60 Vbeta and 13 Jbeta primers. Libraries were prepared by immunoSEQ multiplex PCR; TCRdb keeps only in-frame clonotypes and omits some of them. The profile shows about 170,000 clones, 60% to 80% of them singletons. These donors counted as nominally healthy when sampled, but unrecorded immune exposures were likely. Sequencing input: PBMCs. This rearrangement joins TRBV7-7 to TRBJ2-2; TRBD2 aligns across 9 bases. This TCR was sampled from a female donor in good health and CMV-seronegative. Here the CDR3 reads CASSFGTSSTGELFF. The CDR3, as DNA: TGTGCTAGCAGCTTTGGGACTAGCAGCACCGGGGAGCTGTTTTTT.